A single sample is the source of the 16 T cell receptor beta chains below, sequenced in a study of blood T cell repertoires in COVID-19. The assay was immunoSEQ multiplex PCR, and TCRdb's table has in-frame clones only and misses some. Of about 200,000 clones listed, more than 65% are singletons. Sequenced input: PBMCs or T cells enriched from blood (not recorded which). These receptors were collected from a woman aged 45-65 years with acute COVID-19.

This clone was counted once. The J gene is TRBJ1-1, the V gene TRBV7-9, with a tentative D call TRBD1 (6 bases). Germline CDR1 reads SEHNR; CDR2 reads FQNEAQ (reference sequence). Trimming stripped 5 bases from V and 6 bases from J, with 19 bases between. CDR3 length equals 15 residues. CDR3 protein: CASSRDKLASSEAFF. CDR3 DNA sequence: TGTGCCAGCAGCAGGGACAAGTTGGCATCCTCTGAAGCTTTCTTT.

This chain's CDR3 is CASSFGPGRNSPLHF. CDR3 DNA: TGTGCCAGCTCATTTGGACCAGGGCGAAATTCACCCCTCCACTTT. The J gene is TRBJ1-6, the V gene TRBV18; weak D call: TRBD1 (5 bases). Trimming left V 5 bases short and J 7 bases short, with 15 bases between. The CDR3 has 15 amino acids. The germline V gene has CDR1 KGHSH and CDR2 LQKENI.

The gene calls are TRBV3-1 (or the pseudogene TRBV3-2) and TRBJ2-3, with 7 bases identical to TRBD1. Germline V gene sequence: CDR1 LGHDT, CDR2 YNNKEL (reference sequence). The CDR3 extends over 16 amino acids. J lost 4 bases, V lost 6 bases, and 13 bases had no gene match. This CDR3 is CASSQRGGQLSDTQYF. The CDR3 DNA reads TGTGCCAGCAGTCAAAGAGGGGGACAGTTATCAGATACGCAGTATTTT.

This clone was counted a few times. The V call is TRBV29-1, the J call TRBJ1-2, with D possibly matching TRBD1 (5 bases). CDR1 and CDR2 from the germline V gene are SQVTM and ANQGSEA. Trimming stripped 3 bases from V and 6 bases from J, with 20 bases between. The CDR3 totals 15 residues. CDR3 amino acids: CSVDGEGRESHGYTF. The CDR3 DNA sequence: TGCAGCGTTGATGGGGAGGGCAGGGAGTCTCATGGCTACACCTTC.

This chain uses TRBV10-2 with TRBJ2-7; 8 bases match TRBD2. The germline gives CDR1 WSHSY, CDR2 SAAADI. The V gene end was trimmed by 5 bases and the J gene end by 1 base; junction bases not matched to a gene: 4. The CDR3 is 14 residues long. The CDR3 loop reads CASSTGGGSYEQYV. The CDR3 DNA reads TGCGCCAGCAGTACCGGGGGGGGTTCCTACGAGCAGTACGTC.

The V call is TRBV28, the J call TRBJ1-5, with D unclear. The CDR3 length is 15 residues. Trimming left V 5 bases short and J 0 bases short, with 11 bases between. In germline, CDR1 is MDHEN, CDR2 SYDVKM. The CDR3, as DNA: TGTGCCAGCAGTCTTTCTACCTATAGCAATCAGCCCCAGCATTTT. Protein: CASSLSTYSNQPQHF.

CDR3: CAWKGEGISGYTF. The CDR3 coding sequence is TGTGCCTGGAAGGGAGAGGGTATCAGTGGCTACACCTTC. V usage is TRBV30 and J usage is TRBJ1-2; D not certain. The CDR3 extends over 13 amino acids. V was trimmed by 4 bases and J by 7 bases, leaving 16 bases between them. CDR1 and CDR2 (germline): GTSNPN, SVGIG (reference sequence).

The CDR3 DNA is TGTGCCAGCAGCTTAAGACTTGGCCCCCAGGAGACCCAGTACTTC. Protein: CASSLRLGPQETQYF. This chain links TRBV7-2 with TRBJ2-5; no definite D call. The germline V gene encodes CDR1 SGHTA and CDR2 FQGNSA. The length of the CDR3 is 15 residues. The V and J ends lost 2 bases and 5 bases respectively, with 15 bases between them.

J is TRBJ1-2 and V is TRBV6-6, with 8 bases that match TRBD1. CDR1 and CDR2 from the germline V gene are MNHNY and SVGAGI (reference sequence). Trimming removed 10 bases from V and 2 bases from J; junction bases left unmatched: 12. The CDR3 is 15 residues long. The CDR3 here is CATCRGQAINYGYTF. DNA of the CDR3: TGTGCCACATGCCGGGGACAGGCAATAAACTATGGCTACACCTTC.

This clone was counted once. This rearrangement joins TRBV6-5 to TRBJ1-1; maybe TRBD1 (6 bases). Germline CDR1 MNHEY, CDR2 SVGAGI. Deletions cut 2 bases from V and 4 bases from J, with 11 bases between. There are 14 residues in the CDR3. Here the CDR3 reads CASSYGGAGTEAFF. The CDR3 DNA follows: TGTGCCAGCAGTTACGGGGGGGCGGGCACTGAAGCTTTCTTT.

This chain links TRBV4-1 with TRBJ2-6; perhaps TRBD1 as D (6 bases). The CDR3 has 16 amino acids. Looked up from germline, CDR1 is MGHRA and CDR2 is YSYEKL. The ends were cut back, 3 bases at V and 2 bases at J, with 11 bases in the middle. The CDR3 loop reads CASSHQGITGANVLTF. The CDR3 DNA sequence: TGCGCCAGCAGCCACCAGGGGATAACTGGGGCCAACGTCCTGACTTTC.

This chain joins TRBV2 and TRBJ1-6; 9 positions agree with TRBD1. This CDR3 has 15 residues. From germline, CDR1 is SNHLY and CDR2 FYNNEI. The V gene end was trimmed by 1 base and the J gene end by 9 bases; junction bases not matched to a gene: 4. For the CDR3, the DNA is TGTGCCAGCAGTGAAGGGACAGGGGTCGGTTCACCCCTCCACTTT. Amino acids: CASSEGTGVGSPLHF.

The chain has TRBV10-1 and TRBJ2-1; the match to TRBD2 covers 8 bases. Germline lookup yields CDR1 WNHNN and CDR2 SYGVQD (reference sequence). The CDR3 consists of 16 residues. V trimming: 2 bases; J trimming: 0 bases; junction bases outside the gene matches: 3. The CDR3 is CASSERLAGSYNEQFF. The CDR3 region has the DNA TGCGCCAGCAGTGAGCGGCTAGCGGGCTCCTACAATGAGCAGTTCTTC.

This clone has only a few counts. The V gene is TRBV5-4, the J gene TRBJ2-2, with D possibly being TRBD2 (6 bases). The CDR3 contains 16 residues. CDR1 is SGHNT, CDR2 YYREEE, per germline (reference sequence). Trimming took off 0 bases at V and 2 bases at J, with 11 bases between the two ends. In nucleotides, the CDR3 is TGTGCCAGCAGCTTGGTGTTCGGGGGAAACACCGGGGAGCTGTTTTTT. This gives the protein CASSLVFGGNTGELFF.

The chain is built from TRBV4-3 and TRBJ2-4, with 7 bases identical to TRBD2. After removal of 6 bases from V and 3 bases from J, the junction contained 8 bases not matched to a gene. This CDR3 has 15 residues. Germline V gene lookup returns CDR1 LGHNA and CDR2 YSLEER. The CDR3 DNA sequence: TGCGCCAGCAGTCGGGAGGTGGGGAGCAAAAACATTCAGTACTTC. Encoded protein: CASSREVGSKNIQYF.

V and J are TRBV6-4 and TRBJ1-1; D not resolved. The V gene lost 0 bases and the J gene lost 7 bases, with 9 bases spanning the gap. Germline assignment: CDR1 MRHNA and CDR2 SNTAGT. This CDR3 spans 13 amino acids. The CDR3 DNA reads TGTGCCAGCAGTGACTCGTACGGGAGTGAAGCTTTCTTT. This gives the protein CASSDSYGSEAFF.